This entry lists 23 T cell receptor beta chains sequenced from one sample in a study of chemoradiotherapy in HPV16-positive cancers. Repertoires were generated with immunoSEQ multiplex PCR, while TCRdb's copy carries only in-frame clones and drops some. The sample carries about 12,000 clones, around 62% recorded once. Sampling was conducted from a patient who underwent chemoradiotherapy. All receptors come from a human donor with HPV-associated anogenital cancer.

The rearrangement joins TRBV27 to TRBJ1-5, with 8 positions matching TRBD1. V gave up 2 bases and J gave up 1 base; unmatched junction bases: 1. Germline CDR1 reads MNHEY; CDR2 reads SMNVEV (reference sequence). CDR3 length: 15 amino acids. The CDR3 nucleotides read TGTGCCAGCAGTTTAGGGGACAGGAGCAATCAGCCCCAGCATTTT. This codes for CASSLGDRSNQPQHF.

Here the CDR3 reads CASSESAGETNEQFF. CDR3 in DNA: TGTGCCAGCAGTGAATCGGCAGGAGAAACCAATGAGCAGTTCTTC. The chain recombines TRBV25-1 with TRBJ2-1; D not certain. The CDR3 contains 15 residues. V gave up 1 base and J gave up 6 bases, with 13 bases separating them. Germline V gene lookup returns CDR1 MGHDK and CDR2 SYGVNS.

The gene calls are TRBV15 and TRBJ2-6; no reliable D call. The CDR3 is 16 amino acids. Germline V lookup: CDR1 LNHNV, CDR2 YYDKDF (reference sequence). V was pared by 5 bases and J by 1 base, with 12 bases between. This CDR3 reads CATSSGPSSGANVLTF. As DNA, the CDR3 is TGTGCCACCAGCTCCGGACCAAGTTCTGGGGCCAACGTCCTGACTTTC.

The chain joins TRBV27 to TRBJ2-7, with 7 bases identical to TRBD1. CDR3 length: 16 amino acids. With V trimmed by 5 bases and J by 2 bases, 12 bases remained unmatched. CDR1 MNHEY and CDR2 SMNVEV come from the germline V gene (reference sequence). This CDR3 is CASSPLTTGRPYEQYF. Written as DNA, the CDR3 is TGTGCCAGCAGTCCCCTCACGACAGGGAGACCCTACGAGCAGTACTTC.

V and J are TRBV27 and TRBJ1-2, with unresolved D. The CDR3 extends over 14 amino acids. Trimming removed 2 bases from V and 9 bases from J, with 16 bases in between. The germline gives CDR1 MNHEY, CDR2 SMNVEV (reference sequence). Written as DNA, the CDR3 is TGTGCCAGCAGTTTAACGAGGGTGGGTAACAGCTACACCTTC. It is translated as CASSLTRVGNSYTF.

V is TRBV5-1 and J is TRBJ2-7, with D hard to call. V was pared by 5 bases and J by 2 bases, with 14 bases between. Germline CDR1 SGHRS, CDR2 YFSETQ. CDR3 size: 14 residues. The CDR3 loop reads CASSTSPGAYEQYF. The CDR3 bases are TGCGCCAGCAGTACCTCTCCTGGAGCCTACGAGCAGTACTTC.

This clone appeared a single time. V and J are TRBV5-4 and TRBJ1-2, with D possibly matching TRBD1 (5 bases). Trimming stripped 1 base from V and 1 base from J, with 20 bases between. CDR3 length: 18 amino acids. Germline assignment: CDR1 SGHNT and CDR2 YYREEE (reference sequence). The CDR3 sequence: CASSLYSGGDLLNYGYTF. The DNA of the CDR3 is TGTGCCAGCAGCTTGTATAGCGGGGGAGATCTCCTTAACTATGGCTACACCTTC.

This clone was observed a handful of times. The genes are TRBV7-9 and TRBJ1-5; D gene unclear. There are 12 residues in the CDR3. V was trimmed by 3 bases and J by 7 bases, leaving 7 bases between them. Germline values: CDR1 SEHNR, CDR2 FQNEAQ (reference sequence). For the CDR3, the DNA is TGTGCCAGCAGCTTGCCCGGCCAGCCCCAGCATTTT. This gives the protein CASSLPGQPQHF.

The chain has TRBV5-1 and TRBJ1-1; 9 nucleotides line up with TRBD1. CDR1 is SGHRS, CDR2 YFSETQ, per germline. This CDR3 comprises 15 residues. The trim removed 4 bases at V and 5 bases at J, leaving 9 bases unmatched. The CDR3 spells CASSHGQGMGTEAFF. CDR3 sequence (DNA): TGCGCCAGCAGCCATGGACAGGGGATGGGTACTGAAGCTTTCTTT.

The rearrangement joins TRBV11-3 to TRBJ1-1; D is possibly TRBD1 (6 bases). Germline CDR1 is SGHNT and CDR2 is YENEEA. Trimming took 5 bases from V and 5 from J, leaving 21 bases between them. CDR3 size: 16 residues. CDR3 coding DNA: TGTGCCAGCAGCACCGGGGGGCGCAGGCAGGGGACTGAAGCTTTCTTT. Amino acid sequence: CASSTGGRRQGTEAFF.

This clone was observed a handful of times. V usage is TRBV4-1 and J usage is TRBJ1-1, with 10 nucleotides matching TRBD1. From germline, CDR1 is MGHRA and CDR2 YSYEKL. J lost 7 bases, V lost 0 bases, and 8 bases had no gene match. The CDR3 spans 16 residues. CDR3 bases: TGCGCCAGCAGCCAAGAGGGGACAGGGGCAAGTCATGAAGCTTTCTTT. Encoded protein: CASSQEGTGASHEAFF.

In nucleotides, the CDR3 is TGCGCCAGCAGCTTGAGTGGCAAGAACACTGAAGCTTTCTTT. Encoded protein: CASSLSGKNTEAFF. This chain links TRBV5-1 with TRBJ1-1; no clear D gene. Trimming left V 1 base short and J 1 base short, with 8 bases between. The CDR3 consists of 14 residues. Germline assignment: CDR1 SGHRS and CDR2 YFSETQ.

The chain joins TRBV28 to TRBJ2-1, with 13 bases fitting TRBD2. Germline V gene sequence: CDR1 MDHEN, CDR2 SYDVKM. Trimming at V came to 4 bases and at J to 2 bases, leaving 14 bases not matched to a gene. CDR3 length: 20 amino acids. The CDR3 bases are TGTGCCAGCAGTTCGGCCGACCCCACTAGCGGGAGGGGCCCCTACAATGAGCAGTTCTTC. Residues: CASSSADPTSGRGPYNEQFF. Based on the CDR3 plus reference TRBV28 and TRBJ2-1, the full variable domain is DVKVTQSSRYLVKRTGEKVFLECVQDMDHENMFWYRQDPGLGLRLIYFSYDVKMKEKGDIPEGYSVSREKKERFSLILESASTNQTSMYLCASSSADPTSGRGPYNEQFFGPGTRLTVL.

This chain links TRBV5-4 with TRBJ2-7; the D call may be TRBD1 or TRBD2 (6 bases each). With 0 bases removed from V and 3 bases from J, the gap between germline ends came to 10 bases. This CDR3 is built from 14 residues. Germline V lookup: CDR1 SGHNT, CDR2 YYREEE (reference sequence). The CDR3 is CASSLGGGSYEQYF. The CDR3 region has the DNA TGTGCCAGCAGCTTGGGAGGGGGGAGCTACGAGCAGTACTTC.

The V gene is TRBV11-3, the J gene TRBJ1-1, with TRBD1 matching 9 bases. Per germline, CDR1 SGHNT and CDR2 YENEEA. Trimming took 7 bases from V and 3 from J; bases not matched to a gene: 6. The CDR3 sequence is 14 residues long. CDR3 amino acids: CASTNRGRDTEAFF. CDR3 DNA: TGTGCCAGCACTAACAGGGGGCGCGACACTGAAGCTTTCTTT.

The chain employs TRBV5-6 and TRBJ1-5, with D possibly TRBD1 on 5 matching bases. The V gene's germline CDR1 is SGHDT and CDR2 YYEEEE. The CDR3 spans 14 residues. Trimming took off 6 bases at V and 2 bases at J, with 12 bases between the two ends. The DNA of the CDR3 is TGTGCCAGCACCGTCAAGACAGGCAATCAGCCCCAGCATTTT. Its protein is CASTVKTGNQPQHF.

This clone has more than one count but fewer than ten. V usage is TRBV7-3 and J usage is TRBJ2-2, with D possibly matching TRBD2 (5 bases). Germline V CDR1 and CDR2: SGHTA, FQGTGA. The V gene lost 3 bases and the J gene lost 4 bases, with 15 bases spanning the gap. This CDR3 is built from 16 residues. CDR3 loop: CASSFQAQGGTGELFF. As DNA, the CDR3 is TGTGCCAGCAGCTTTCAGGCACAAGGAGGCACCGGGGAGCTGTTTTTT.

The rearrangement links TRBV29-1 to TRBJ1-5, with 7 nucleotides matching TRBD1. V shed 4 bases and J 4 bases; nucleotides not matched to a gene: 7. CDR1 and CDR2 from the germline V gene are SQVTM and ANQGSEA. This CDR3 spans 14 amino acids. CDR3 bases: TGCAGCGTTGTTTCAGGGACAGCTAATCAGCCCCAGCATTTT. It specifies CSVVSGTANQPQHF.

This rearrangement joins TRBV6-1 to TRBJ1-6; D perhaps matches TRBD1 (6 bases). CDR1 is MNHNS and CDR2 is SASEGT in the germline V gene. V was shortened by 1 base and J by 1 base, with 11 bases between the two germline ends. The CDR3 runs to 17 residues. This CDR3 reads CASSEGRGKSYNSPLHF. The CDR3 DNA is TGTGCCAGCAGTGAAGGTAGGGGGAAGTCCTATAATTCACCCCTCCACTTT.

This clone was counted only a few times. The J gene is TRBJ2-1, the V gene TRBV7-8, with 13 bases identical to TRBD2. J gave up 8 bases and V 4 bases, and 8 bases lay outside the gene matches. The length of the CDR3 is 16 residues. The V gene's germline CDR1 is SGHVS and CDR2 FQNEAQ. CDR3 residues: CASSYTSGGARYEQFF. CDR3 nucleotide sequence: TGTGCCAGCAGCTACACTAGCGGGGGGGCGCGTTATGAGCAGTTCTTC.

The genes are TRBV4-3 and TRBJ2-5; no definite D call. CDR1 and CDR2 (germline): LGHNA, YSLEER. V lost 3 bases and J lost 3, with 8 bases in between. The CDR3 spans 13 residues. Written as DNA, the CDR3 is TGCGCCAGCAGCCACCGGGTGGAAGAGACCCAGTACTTC. Its translation: CASSHRVEETQYF.

The chain links TRBV4-1 to TRBJ2-7; 9 positions agree with TRBD1. CDR1 is MGHRA and CDR2 is YSYEKL in the germline V gene. The CDR3 covers 16 residues. The V and J ends lost 2 bases and 4 bases, in that order; junction bases with no gene match: 9. The DNA for the CDR3 is TGCGCCAGCAGCCAAATTCTCGGGACAGGGTTGTACGAGCAGTACTTC. The encoded protein is CASSQILGTGLYEQYF.

Only a few counts were recorded for this clone. The chain carries TRBV7-6 and TRBJ2-3, with TRBD2 matching 7 bases. Germline trimming cut 5 bases from V and 6 bases from J; bases unmatched to any gene: 8. The germline V gene encodes CDR1 SGHVS and CDR2 FNYEAQ. This CDR3 has 14 residues. CDR3 residues: CASSASGALDTQYF. In DNA form, the CDR3 reads TGTGCCAGCAGCGCTAGCGGTGCCTTGGATACGCAGTATTTT.